This TCR beta chain was identified during a study of blood T cell repertoires in COVID-19. From germline, CDR1 is LGHNT and CDR2 FRNRAP. The CDR3 has 12 amino acids. V lost 5 bases to trimming and J lost 3 bases, with 8 bases between them. Produced via immunoSEQ multiplex PCR; TCRdb's table is partial and in-frame only. The table includes about 120,000 clones, roughly 84% detected once. This TCR derives from a man aged 40-49 years with acute or convalescent COVID-19. Sequencing used peripheral blood. The chain has TRBV12-5 and TRBJ2-7; no clear D gene. CDR3 coding DNA: TGTGCTAGTGGTCTGCCGGGCTACGAGCAGTACTTC. Amino acids: CASGLPGYEQYF.